Listed below are T cell receptor beta chains from one sample, sequenced in a study of tumor-infiltrating lymphocytes in localized non-small cell lung cancer. The table came from immunoSEQ multiplex PCR; TCRdb's copy has only in-frame clones and leaves some out. The data contain about 12,000 clones, 80% of them seen just once; the ten biggest clones take up roughly 12%. Sequences were obtained from lung tumor tissue. Receptors were obtained from a human donor with non-small cell lung cancer. CDR3s include the opening cysteine and the closing phenylalanine or tryptophan. D genes are given only for firm matches. The size field is filled for only some rows; it gives once, few, many or a size class.

cdr3_length,j_call,d_call,v_call,clone_size,cdr3_aa,cdr3_nt
18,TRBJ2-1,NA,TRBV5-5,NA,CASSQRLGRTYSYNEQFF,TGTGCCAGCAGCCAACGGTTGGGCCGCACCTATTCCTACAATGAGCAGTTCTTC
13,TRBJ1-2,NA,TRBV5-6,NA,CASSPLRVEGYTF,TGTGCCAGCAGCCCCCTTAGAGTTGAAGGCTACACCTTC
15,TRBJ1-2,NA,TRBV6-5,NA,CATLKEGTGSYGYTF,TGTGCCACACTAAAGGAGGGGACGGGATCCTATGGCTACACCTTC
14,TRBJ1-1,NA,TRBV5-6,few,CASSLTQKNTEAFF,TGTGCCAGCAGCTTGACGCAGAAGAACACTGAAGCTTTCTTT
15,TRBJ1-6,TRBD1,TRBV19,NA,CASRKSDRDNSPLHF,TGTGCCAGTAGAAAGTCGGACAGGGACAATTCACCCCTCCACTTT
12,TRBJ2-3,TRBD1,TRBV4-1,NA,CASTGGTDTQYF,TGCGCCAGTACAGGGGGCACAGATACGCAGTATTTT
12,TRBJ1-1,NA,TRBV5-1,NA,CASSFSGTEAFF,TGCGCCAGCAGCTTCAGTGGCACTGAAGCTTTCTTT
15,TRBJ1-4,NA,TRBV5-1,NA,CASSKRGVFNEKLFF,TGCGCCAGCAGCAAAAGGGGGGTATTTAATGAAAAACTGTTTTTT
15,TRBJ1-3,TRBD1,TRBV13,NA,CASSLDTGAGNTIYF,TGTGCCAGCAGCTTAGATACAGGGGCTGGAAACACCATATATTTT
16,TRBJ2-2,NA,TRBV6-6,NA,CASSHGRKAGGGELFF,TGTGCCAGCAGCCACGGTCGTAAGGCGGGCGGCGGGGAGCTGTTTTTT
14,TRBJ2-7,TRBD1,TRBV7-9,NA,CASTYSTGNYEQYF,TGTGCCAGCACTTATTCGACAGGGAACTACGAGCAGTACTTC
15,TRBJ1-6,NA,TRBV21-1,NA,CATRPPARDNSPLHF,TGTGCCACCAGACCCCCGGCCAGGGATAATTCACCCCTCCACTTT
16,TRBJ2-4,NA,TRBV5-6,NA,CASTLWGKPAKNIQYF,TGTGCCAGCACGCTTTGGGGGAAACCAGCCAAAAACATTCAGTACTTC
14,TRBJ1-1,TRBD1,TRBV7-8,medium-sized,CASSLTGLNTEAFF,TGTGCCAGCAGCCTGACAGGGCTGAACACTGAAGCTTTCTTT
15,TRBJ2-6,NA,TRBV5-5,NA,CASSPRDLRANVLTF,TGTGCCAGCAGCCCCCGGGACCTGAGGGCCAACGTCCTGACTTTC
14,TRBJ2-5,NA,TRBV5-5,NA,CASSLGWAQETQYF,TGTGCCAGCAGCTTGGGATGGGCCCAAGAGACCCAGTACTTC
11,TRBJ2-5,TRBD1,TRBV20-1,few,CSGQGQETQYF,TGCAGTGGACAGGGGCAAGAGACCCAGTACTTC
15,TRBJ2-7,NA,TRBV7-8,NA,CASSRNREHSYEQYF,TGTGCCAGCAGCCGAAACAGGGAGCATTCCTACGAGCAGTACTTC
18,TRBJ2-5,TRBD2,TRBV10-2,once,CASSPGTSGGRSQETQYF,TGCGCCAGCAGCCCAGGGACTAGCGGGGGCCGATCCCAAGAGACCCAGTACTTC
16,TRBJ1-2,TRBD1,TRBV19,NA,CASTDRGVGVPFGYTF,TGTGCCAGCACGGACAGGGGAGTCGGTGTTCCTTTTGGCTACACCTTC
14,TRBJ2-5,TRBD1,TRBV5-6,NA,CASSLGQGKETQYF,TGTGCCAGCAGCTTGGGACAGGGAAAAGAGACCCAGTACTTC
16,TRBJ1-3,NA,TRBV5-6,NA,CASSLAPGRGGNTIYF,TGTGCCAGCAGCTTGGCCCCCGGGAGGGGTGGAAACACCATATATTTT
15,TRBJ1-1,NA,TRBV18,few,CASSPRLDAVGEAFF,TGTGCCAGCTCACCAAGGCTCGACGCGGTGGGGGAAGCTTTCTTT
13,TRBJ2-5,NA,TRBV10-2,NA,CASSEGRPRAQYF,TGCGCCAGCAGTGAAGGAAGGCCCCGGGCCCAGTACTTC
15,TRBJ2-1,NA,TRBV27,NA,CASTGRGGVYNEQFF,TGTGCCAGCACCGGTAGGGGGGGAGTATACAATGAGCAGTTCTTC
14,TRBJ1-2,TRBD1,TRBV11-2,NA,CASSHNTGDYGYTF,TGTGCCAGCAGCCATAATACAGGGGATTATGGCTACACCTTC
15,TRBJ2-2,TRBD2,TRBV4-2,NA,CASSAGGHVRGELFF,TGTGCCAGCAGCGCGGGAGGGCATGTAAGGGGGGAGCTGTTTTTT
13,TRBJ1-4,NA,TRBV10-1,NA,CASSENRFEKLFF,TGCGCCAGCAGTGAAAACAGGTTTGAAAAACTGTTTTTT
12,TRBJ2-7,NA,TRBV5-1,NA,CASSPIEGKQYF,TGCGCCAGCAGCCCGATTGAGGGGAAGCAGTACTTC
14,TRBJ1-5,TRBD1,TRBV30,NA,CAWSVEGARQPQHF,TGTGCCTGGAGTGTAGAGGGGGCGCGTCAGCCCCAGCATTTT
18,TRBJ1-1,TRBD1,TRBV5-1,NA,CASNPGQGASRSWTEAFF,TGCGCCAGCAATCCGGGACAGGGGGCCTCTAGGAGTTGGACTGAAGCTTTCTTT
14,TRBJ1-6,TRBD1,TRBV18,once,CASSPGQGRSPLHF,TGTGCCAGCTCACCGGGACAGGGAAGGTCACCCCTCCACTTT
14,TRBJ1-6,TRBD1,TRBV7-2,NA,CASSRRQGNSPLHF,TGTGCCAGCAGCCGCCGACAGGGGAACTCACCCCTCCACTTT
14,TRBJ1-2,NA,TRBV29-1,NA,CSVEDGHPLYGYTF,TGCAGCGTTGAAGATGGTCATCCCCTCTATGGCTACACCTTC
12,TRBJ1-1,NA,TRBV5-6,large,CASSGPRAEAFF,TGTGCCAGCAGTGGCCCGAGGGCTGAAGCTTTCTTT
11,TRBJ1-4,NA,TRBV6-5,NA,CASRLNEKLFF,TGTGCCAGCAGGCTTAATGAAAAACTGTTTTTT
16,TRBJ2-5,TRBD2,TRBV10-3,once,CASSYADAGGQETQYF,TGTGCCAGCAGTTACGCCGATGCGGGGGGCCAAGAGACCCAGTACTTC
14,TRBJ1-1,NA,TRBV4-3,few,CASSHDQGNTEAFF,TGCGCCAGCAGCCATGATCAGGGCAACACTGAAGCTTTCTTT
15,TRBJ1-6,TRBD1,TRBV4-2,NA,CASSQEYRGNSPLHF,TGTGCCAGCAGCCAAGAATACAGGGGGAATTCACCCCTCCACTTT
14,TRBJ2-7,TRBD2,TRBV10-1,NA,CASRRAGADYEQYF,TGCGCCAGCAGAAGAGCGGGGGCCGACTACGAGCAGTACTTC
12,TRBJ2-2,NA,TRBV4-3,NA,CASTKDSGELFF,TGCGCCAGCACCAAGGATTCCGGGGAGCTGTTTTTT
13,TRBJ2-5,NA,TRBV18,NA,CASSPGGQETQYF,TGTGCCAGCTCACCCGGGGGCCAAGAGACCCAGTACTTC
14,TRBJ2-5,NA,TRBV7-2,NA,CASRRGPLQETQYF,TGTGCCAGCAGACGGGGACCACTCCAAGAGACCCAGTACTTC
15,TRBJ1-2,NA,TRBV7-9,NA,CASRRTEGANYGYTF,TGTGCCAGCAGACGGACGGAGGGAGCTAACTATGGCTACACCTTC
15,TRBJ1-2,TRBD1,TRBV5-1,NA,CASSVSGTGAFGYTF,TGCGCCAGCAGCGTCTCCGGGACAGGGGCGTTTGGCTACACCTTC
15,TRBJ2-3,TRBD2,TRBV5-1,NA,CASSLNGGYTDTQYF,TGCGCCAGCAGCTTGAACGGGGGGTACACAGATACGCAGTATTTT
14,TRBJ2-3,NA,TRBV5-1,NA,CASSFEQNTDTQYF,TGCGCCAGCAGCTTCGAGCAGAACACAGATACGCAGTATTTT
15,TRBJ2-2,TRBD1,TRBV5-8,NA,CASSQGTGETGELFF,TGTGCCAGCAGCCAAGGGACAGGAGAAACCGGGGAGCTGTTTTTT
15,TRBJ1-4,TRBD1,TRBV6-1,NA,CASTLLDRWGEKLFF,TGTGCCAGCACCCTGCTGGACAGGTGGGGTGAAAAACTGTTTTTT
15,TRBJ1-4,TRBD1,TRBV7-9,NA,CASSLTGTSSEKLFF,TGTGCCAGCAGCTTGACAGGGACCTCCTCTGAAAAACTGTTTTTT
12,TRBJ1-1,NA,TRBV11-3,NA,CASSFTGQEAFF,TGTGCCAGCAGTTTTACAGGTCAGGAAGCTTTCTTT
14,TRBJ2-4,TRBD1,TRBV7-2,once,CASSLGQRLNIQYF,TGTGCCAGCAGCCTGGGACAGAGACTAAACATTCAGTACTTC
12,TRBJ2-7,NA,TRBV5-5,NA,CASSLGAYEQYF,TGTGCCAGCAGCTTGGGGGCCTACGAGCAGTACTTC
13,TRBJ1-2,NA,TRBV9,medium-sized,CASSATDRTGYTF,TGTGCCAGCAGCGCAACCGACAGAACGGGCTACACCTTC
15,TRBJ2-2,TRBD2,TRBV6-5,NA,CASTRREGATGELFF,TGTGCCAGCACCCGGCGGGAGGGGGCCACCGGGGAGCTGTTTTTT
10,TRBJ1-1,NA,TRBV19,NA,CASYHTEAFF,TGTGCCAGTTATCATACTGAAGCTTTCTTT
14,TRBJ2-1,NA,TRBV7-9,few,CASSSDLRNNEQFF,TGTGCCAGCAGCTCGGACCTACGAAACAATGAGCAGTTCTTC
15,TRBJ1-5,TRBD1,TRBV5-1,NA,CASSFQGASNQPQHF,TGCGCCAGCAGCTTCCAGGGGGCTAGCAATCAGCCCCAGCATTTT
13,TRBJ2-1,TRBD2,TRBV6-4,NA,CASSDFAGGEQFF,TGTGCCAGCAGTGACTTCGCGGGGGGCGAGCAGTTCTTC